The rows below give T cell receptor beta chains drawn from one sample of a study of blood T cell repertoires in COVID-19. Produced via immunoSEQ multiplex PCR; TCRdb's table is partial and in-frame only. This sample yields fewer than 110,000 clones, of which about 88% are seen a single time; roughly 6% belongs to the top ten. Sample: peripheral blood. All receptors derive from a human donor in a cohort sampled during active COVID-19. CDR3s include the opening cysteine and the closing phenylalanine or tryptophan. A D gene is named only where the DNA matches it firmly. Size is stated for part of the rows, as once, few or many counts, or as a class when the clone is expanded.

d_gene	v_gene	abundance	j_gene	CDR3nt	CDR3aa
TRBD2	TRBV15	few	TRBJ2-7	TGTGCCACCCCTATTCGGGAGGGCCCATGGTCCTACGAGCAGTACTTC	CATPIREGPWSYEQYF
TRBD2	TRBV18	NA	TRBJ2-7	TGTGCCAGCTCACCAGGTCCTAGCGGGGGATCCTACGAGCAGTACTTC	CASSPGPSGGSYEQYF
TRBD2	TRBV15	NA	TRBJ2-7	TGTGCCACCAGCTCTGCTTTAACACTAGCGGGAGGGCCGGATTCCTACGAGCAGTACTTC	CATSSALTLAGGPDSYEQYF
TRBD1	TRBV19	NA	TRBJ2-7	TGTGCCAGTCCGACAGGGGTTCCCTACGAGCAGTACTTC	CASPTGVPYEQYF
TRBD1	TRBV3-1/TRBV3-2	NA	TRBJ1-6	TGTGCCAGCAGCCAAGAGGTGACAGGGGCTTCACCCCTCCACTTT	CASSQEVTGASPLHF
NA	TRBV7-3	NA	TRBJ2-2	TGTGCCAGCAGCTTAGCACAGAACACCGGGGAGCTGTTTTTT	CASSLAQNTGELFF
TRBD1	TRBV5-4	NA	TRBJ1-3	TGTGCCAGCAGCTCCCTGACAGGGGGGAACACCATATATTTT	CASSSLTGGNTIYF
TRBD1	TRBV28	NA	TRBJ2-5	TGTGCCAGCAGCAAGATTTGGTCTACAGGGGGAGAGACCCAGTACTTC	CASSKIWSTGGETQYF
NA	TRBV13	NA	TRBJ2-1	TGTGCCAGCAGCTTTACCGGCTCCTACAATGAGCAGTTCTTC	CASSFTGSYNEQFF
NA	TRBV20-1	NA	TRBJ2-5	TGCAGTGGCCAGGGCAGAGAGACCCAGTACTTC	CSGQGRETQYF
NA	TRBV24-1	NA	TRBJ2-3	TGTGCCACCAGTACAGCGGGTCTAAGCACAGATACGCAGTATTTT	CATSTAGLSTDTQYF
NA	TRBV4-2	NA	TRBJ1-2	TGTGCCAGCAGCCAAGGGGAGGGACACTTTAACTATGGCTACACCTTC	CASSQGEGHFNYGYTF
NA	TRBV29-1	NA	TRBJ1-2	TGCAGCGTCTTTCGGACAGATGGCTACACCTTC	CSVFRTDGYTF
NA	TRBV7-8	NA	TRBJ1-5	TGTGCCAGCAGCCAAGGACTTAATAGCAATCAGCCCCAGCATTTT	CASSQGLNSNQPQHF
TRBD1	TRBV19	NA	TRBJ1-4	TGTGCCAGTTCGTGGCCCGGGACAGAGATTAATGAAAAACTGTTTTTT	CASSWPGTEINEKLFF
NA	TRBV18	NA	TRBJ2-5	TGTGCCAGCTCACCACCCCAGGGGCAAGAGACCCAGTACTTC	CASSPPQGQETQYF
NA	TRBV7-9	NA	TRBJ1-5	TGTGCCAGCAGCTTTGGAGGCCAGCCCCAGCATTTT	CASSFGGQPQHF
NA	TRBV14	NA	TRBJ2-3	TGTGCCAGCAGCCAAGAATTGCCGGGAGTCCTGCGTACGCAGTATTTT	CASSQELPGVLRTQYF
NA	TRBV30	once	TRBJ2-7	TGTGCCTGGAACAGGGCCTACGAGCAGTACTTC	CAWNRAYEQYF
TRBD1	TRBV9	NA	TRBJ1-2	TGTGCCAGCAGCGTCGGGACAGGGAACTATGGCTACACCTTC	CASSVGTGNYGYTF
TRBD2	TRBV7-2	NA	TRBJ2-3	TGTGCCAGCAGCCCAGGACTAGCTGTAGATACGCAGTATTTT	CASSPGLAVDTQYF
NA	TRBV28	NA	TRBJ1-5	TGTGCCAGCAGTCTAGGGGGACCGGTCAATCAGCCCCAGCATTTT	CASSLGGPVNQPQHF
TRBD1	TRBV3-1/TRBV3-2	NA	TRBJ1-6	TGTGCCAGCAGCCAAATGGGAGAGACAGGGGTGCACTTT	CASSQMGETGVHF
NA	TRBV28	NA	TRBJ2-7	TGTGCCAGCAGTTTAGCGCCCTTAGGGGGGGCGCCCTACGAGCAGTACTTC	CASSLAPLGGAPYEQYF
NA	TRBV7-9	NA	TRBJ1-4	TGTGCCAGCAGCCCATTGCCAGACGGGAGATCAAATGAAAAACTGTTTTTT	CASSPLPDGRSNEKLFF